The source of this T cell receptor (beta chain) is a study of cytomegalovirus exposure and HLA in healthy donors. Study as a whole: Early release data held some 79 million unique TCRs from HLA-typed donors.

Germline CDR1 reads SGHTA; CDR2 reads FQGNSA. Losses at the gene ends were 1 base for V and 0 bases for J; bases not matched to a gene: 5. The length of the CDR3 is 18 residues. General study points: A reported reduction in N-insertions relative to the roughly 710-donor mean was seen in an Asian-associated ancestry cluster in a later analysis. HLA-A and HLA-B allele assignments for most subjects were reportedly predicted accurately using TCR beta sequences.

Details on this clone: Antigen unknown.

The PCR employed 60 Vbeta primers together with 13 Jbeta primers. Repertoires were generated with immunoSEQ multiplex PCR, while TCRdb's copy carries only in-frame clones and drops some. The sample records under 150,000 clones, approximately 85% being singletons. Sequenced input: PBMCs. The receptor was derived from a boy aged 10-17 years in good health and CMV-seronegative. The V and J genes are TRBV7-2 and TRBJ2-1; TRBD2 aligns across 11 bases. CDR3 bases: TGTGCCAGCAGCTTAGTTAGCGGGGGGGCCAGCTCCTACAATGAGCAGTTCTTC. This sequence encodes CASSLVSGGASSYNEQFF.